Listed below are T cell receptor beta chains from one sample, sequenced in a study of identical twins. TCRdb recomputed calls from the 5' RACE reads with MiXCR, one row per CDR3 protein. The table includes fewer than 650,000 distinct CDR3 sequences, approximately 9.6% detected once. This same sample was also taken into another study, of yellow fever vaccine responses in identical twins.

Sequenced sample: PBMCs. The receptor source for this set is a woman aged 18-29 years in good health. The CDR3 runs from the conserved cysteine through the conserved F or W. A D gene is named only where the DNA matches it firmly. Expanded clones get a size class; other rows say once, few or many, or leave the size out.

>TRBJ2-3|NA|NA|TRBV12-3/TRBV12-4
TGTGCCAGCAGGCCGACCTGGGCCAGCACAGATACGCAGTATTTT
CASRPTWASTDTQYF
>TRBJ1-6|NA|many|TRBV4-1
TGCGCCAGCAGCCAAGTGACAGTTTATAATTCACCCCTCCACTTT
CASSQVTVYNSPLHF
>TRBJ1-5|TRBD1|many|TRBV5-6
TGTGCCAGCAGCTCCTCGGGACAGATATATCAGCCCCAGCATTTT
CASSSSGQIYQPQHF
>TRBJ1-1|NA|NA|TRBV7-2
TGTGCCAGCAGCTCCGGGGGCCCAGCGAACACTGAAGCTTTCTTT
CASSSGGPANTEAFF
>TRBJ2-1|NA|few|TRBV29-1
TGCAGCGTTGTGCTCTGGGCGCGCAATGAGCAGTTCTTC
CSVVLWARNEQFF
>TRBJ1-6|NA|few|TRBV6-6
TGTGCCAGCAGAGAGCCGGGCGATGGAGCCCTCCACTTT
CASREPGDGALHF
>TRBJ2-5|TRBD1|many|TRBV12-3/TRBV12-4
TGTGCCAGCAGGGACGGGACAGGGGTTCAAGAGACCCAGTACTTC
CASRDGTGVQETQYF
>TRBJ2-7|TRBD2|NA|TRBV7-7
TGTGCTAGCAGCTTAGTTTGTTGGCTAGGGACTACCTACGAGCAGTACTTC
CASSLVCWLGTTYEQYF
>TRBJ2-3|NA|NA|TRBV7-9
TGTGCCAGCCGCGTGTTAGGACAGATAAGCACAGATACGCAGTATTTT
CASRVLGQISTDTQYF
>TRBJ1-4|NA|many|TRBV14
TGTGCCAGCAGCCAACATTCGGGCAGTAAATCTACTAATGAAAAACTGTTTTTT
CASSQHSGSKSTNEKLFF
>TRBJ2-7|NA|many|TRBV4-3
TGCGCCAGCAGCCAAGAGGTGGCGGTACCCGAGCAGTACTTC
CASSQEVAVPEQYF
>TRBJ1-6|NA|few|TRBV2
TGTGCCACCTCCGTCGCTAATTCACCCCTCCACTTT
CATSVANSPLHF
>TRBJ2-3|TRBD2|NA|TRBV7-3
TGTGCCAGCAGCACACGGGAGGGGGGGAACACAGATACGCAGTATTTT
CASSTREGGNTDTQYF
>TRBJ2-7|NA|few|TRBV7-9
TGTGCCAGCAGCTTCGACCCCTACGAGCAGTACTTC
CASSFDPYEQYF
>TRBJ2-7|NA|few|TRBV13
TGTGCCAGCAGCTTAGGGAAACAGTCCGAGCAGTACTTC
CASSLGKQSEQYF
>TRBJ2-7|TRBD1|NA|TRBV25-1
TGTGCCAGCAGTGACGCTTTCCGCCCGGGACAGGGATCCTACGAGCAGTACTTC
CASSDAFRPGQGSYEQYF
>TRBJ1-5|NA|few|TRBV7-2
TGTGCCAGCAGCCGTTCGACAGCTCCGAGTTCGGGTCAGCCCCAGCATTTT
CASSRSTAPSSGQPQHF
>TRBJ2-7|NA|NA|TRBV19
TGTGCCAGTAGTCCCGGGGTGGGGGCGAGGTACGAGCAGTACTTC
CASSPGVGARYEQYF
>TRBJ2-5|NA|once|TRBV7-3
TGTGCCAGCACCCTCCGCCAGACCCAGTACTTC
CASTLRQTQYF
>TRBJ2-7|TRBD1|many|TRBV20-1
TGCAGTGCTAGGAGTGGGGGACAGGCCTACGAGCAGTACTTC
CSARSGGQAYEQYF